This T cell receptor (beta chain) stems from a study of blood T cell repertoires in COVID-19. About the study: Sites across the United States, Italy and Spain contributed samples from acute and convalescent COVID-19.

Germline V gene sequence: CDR1 SGHVS, CDR2 FNYEAQ. The CDR3 covers 15 residues. The J segment lost 4 bases and the V segment lost 6 bases, leaving 7 bases of the junction unmatched. Sequencing used immunoSEQ multiplex PCR; TCRdb keeps in-frame clones, though not all of them. The sample yields about 130,000 clones, 70% to 90% seen once. This clone has just one count. Sequences were obtained from peripheral blood. The receptor comes from an elderly woman with acute or convalescent COVID-19. The chain employs TRBV7-6 and TRBJ2-1, with 9 nucleotides matching TRBD1. Here the CDR3 DNA reads TGTGCCAGCAGTATGGCGGGGACAGGGTACAATGAGCAGTTCTTC. Protein sequence: CASSMAGTGYNEQFF.